The clone carrying this T cell receptor (beta chain) was observed a few times. Its antigen is unidentified. A sample-barcoded 5' primer and a J-beta primer mix were used in a second PCR of roughly 7 to 11 cycles. Sequencing recovered at least 2.5 million CDR3-containing paired-end reads from each sample. TCRdb passed the 5' RACE reads through MiXCR, listing each CDR3 protein once. The top ten clones hold 20% to 30% of a sample with over 600,000 distinct CDR3 sequences, roughly three fifths of them seen once. The sample comes from a study of blood T cells in healthy people across ages. Study findings and constraints: While age rose, TCR beta diversity per million T cells dropped in a roughly linear way. A strong correlation was seen between TCR beta diversity and naive T cell percentage.

Donors each provided about 9.5 milliliters of peripheral blood. Germline lookup yields CDR1 MDHEN and CDR2 SYDVKM. V lost 6 bases and J lost 0, with 8 bases in between. The CDR3 is made up of 14 amino acids. The rearrangement uses TRBV28 and TRBJ2-2, with D unclear. Sequencing was performed on blood. The receptor comes from a middle-aged man in good health. The chain's CDR3 is CASRELTNTGELFF. In nucleotides, the CDR3 is TGTGCCAGCAGGGAGTTAACGAACACCGGGGAGCTGTTTTTT.